Below are 13 T cell receptor beta chains sequenced from a single sample in a study of OX40 agonist ivuxolimab in advanced cancers. Some clones are missing from TCRdb's copy, which holds only in-frame ones; the method was immunoSEQ multiplex PCR. The data show 58,000 or so clones, around 87% seen once. The starting material was CD4+ or CD8+ T cells sorted from blood, obtained in a trial of the OX40 agonist ivuxolimab. Every receptor here comes from an adult with an advanced solid tumor such as melanoma, head and neck, liver or kidney cancer.

The chain recombines TRBV7-9 with TRBJ2-5, with TRBD1 matching over 7 bases. The CDR3 has 14 amino acids. The V and J ends lost 5 bases and 1 base, in that order; junction bases with no gene match: 4. CDR1 is SEHNR, CDR2 FQNEAQ, per germline (reference sequence). The CDR3 sequence: CASSPGTVQETQYF. DNA of the CDR3: TGTGCCAGCAGCCCAGGGACAGTCCAAGAGACCCAGTACTTC.

For the CDR3, the DNA is TGTGCCAGCAGCTCGGGGGATAGCAATCAGCCCCAGCATTTT. The encoded protein is CASSSGDSNQPQHF. The gene calls are TRBV28 and TRBJ1-5, with D perhaps matching TRBD1 (5 bases). V was trimmed by 6 bases and J by 0 bases, leaving 9 bases between them. This CDR3 spans 14 amino acids. Germline V gene sequence: CDR1 MDHEN, CDR2 SYDVKM.

The chain uses TRBV7-8 and TRBJ1-6; possible D gene TRBD1, 6 bases. The CDR3 spans 14 residues. Between the trimmed V and J ends, which lost 1 base and 10 bases, there was a span of 11 bases. CDR1 SGHVS and CDR2 FQNEAQ come from the germline V gene. The CDR3 loop is CASSLGDTYSPLHF. CDR3 nucleotide sequence: TGTGCCAGCAGCTTAGGGGACACGTACTCACCCCTCCACTTT.

The chain joins TRBV9 to TRBJ2-1; 11 bases agree with TRBD2. Per the germline V gene, CDR1 is SGDLS and CDR2 is YYNGEE. V trimming: 2 bases; J trimming: 9 bases; junction bases outside the gene matches: 4. The CDR3 runs 14 residues. The CDR3 DNA is TGTGCCAGCAGCGTTAGCGGGGGGGCCACTGAGCAGTTCTTC. This encodes CASSVSGGATEQFF.

Within the sample, this clone is medium-sized. This chain connects TRBV29-1 to TRBJ1-1; D is uncertain. The V gene's germline CDR1 is SQVTM and CDR2 ANQGSEA. The CDR3 has 13 residues. Trimming cost V 3 bases and J 0 bases, with 8 bases left between them. The CDR3: CSVDEDVNTEAFF. The DNA of the CDR3 is TGCAGCGTTGACGAGGATGTGAACACTGAAGCTTTCTTT.

The chain is built from TRBV7-9 and TRBJ1-2; no definite D call. Germline V gene lookup returns CDR1 SEHNR and CDR2 FQNEAQ (reference sequence). The CDR3 extends over 13 amino acids. Trimming left V 1 base short and J 0 bases short, with 3 bases between. This CDR3 reads CASSLDSNYGYTF. The CDR3, as DNA: TGTGCCAGCAGCTTAGATTCTAACTATGGCTACACCTTC.

The chain employs TRBV28 and TRBJ2-2; possible D gene TRBD2, 5 bases. V dropped 6 bases and J dropped 3 bases, with 14 bases sitting between them. The CDR3 sequence is 15 residues long. Germline lookup yields CDR1 MDHEN and CDR2 SYDVKM. In nucleotides, the CDR3 is TGTGCCAGCAGCGACGGACGGCGGGACACCGGGGAGCTGTTTTTT. This translates into CASSDGRRDTGELFF.

The rearrangement joins TRBV4-3 to TRBJ2-5, with D maybe TRBD1 (6 bases). The germline V gene encodes CDR1 LGHNA and CDR2 YSLEER. Trimming took off 0 bases at V and 3 bases at J, with 17 bases between the two ends. The CDR3 sequence is 17 residues long. CDR3 sequence reads: CASSQDVGRGTKETQYF. CDR3 in DNA: TGCGCCAGCAGCCAAGATGTTGGCAGGGGAACCAAAGAGACCCAGTACTTC.

This clone was seen once. The rearrangement links TRBV5-6 to TRBJ2-1, with 10 bases identical to TRBD2. CDR1 is SGHDT, CDR2 YYEEEE, per germline. The CDR3 consists of 16 residues. J was trimmed by 8 bases and V by 0 bases; bases with no gene match: 8. The CDR3 coding sequence is TGTGCCAGCAGCTTGGCCCCAGCGGGAGGGCCATATGAGCAGTTCTTC. Protein: CASSLAPAGGPYEQFF.

The J gene is TRBJ2-7, the V gene TRBV5-1; 10 nucleotides align to TRBD2. The J segment lost 0 bases and the V segment lost 0 bases, leaving 6 bases of the junction unmatched. This CDR3 contains 17 residues. Germline V gene lookup returns CDR1 SGHRS and CDR2 YFSETQ. CDR3 in DNA: TGCGCCAGCAGCTTGGGTCTAGCGGGGGCTAGCTCCTACGAGCAGTACTTC. Its protein is CASSLGLAGASSYEQYF.

The chain combines TRBV14 with TRBJ2-5, with D perhaps matching TRBD2 (5 bases). Germline loops: CDR1 SGHDN, CDR2 FVKESK. V was cut by 4 bases and J by 1 base, with 16 bases left in between. CDR3 length equals 16 residues. The CDR3: CASSLGLADSQETQYF. The CDR3, as DNA: TGTGCCAGCAGCCTGGGTCTAGCCGACTCCCAAGAGACCCAGTACTTC.

The chain recombines TRBV19 with TRBJ2-7, with a weak D call TRBD2 (6 bases). Trimming took off 3 bases at V and 6 bases at J, with 12 bases between the two ends. The CDR3 is 13 residues long. Germline CDR1 is LNHDA and CDR2 is SQIVND (reference sequence). The DNA of the CDR3 is TGTGCCAGTAGTATGGGGGACTGGGCCGAGCAGTACTTC. It encodes CASSMGDWAEQYF.

The rearrangement uses TRBV27 and TRBJ1-1; a possible D gene is TRBD1 (5 bases). CDR1 MNHEY and CDR2 SMNVEV come from the germline V gene (reference sequence). This CDR3 spans 14 amino acids. V dropped 2 bases and J dropped 4 bases, with 11 bases sitting between them. Here the CDR3 DNA reads TGTGCCAGCAGTTTAGGGGGATATAGCACTGAAGCTTTCTTT. This encodes CASSLGGYSTEAFF.